The sequence of this T cell receptor (beta chain) was determined in a study of graft-versus-host responses after intestinal transplantation. Overall study context: Recipients underwent multivisceral, liver-intestinal, or isolated intestinal transplants. Each patient got anti-thymocyte globulin induction, then tacrolimus and steroids for roughly 3 years.

Concerning this clone: Its antigen is still unknown.

Profiling relied on immunoSEQ multiplex PCR, and the TCRdb table lists in-frame clones only, not all of them. The sample consists of over 85,000 clones, 90% to 95% of them appearing once. The CDR3 covers 13 residues. V dropped 9 bases and J dropped 7; count of bases not matched to a gene: 6. Per germline, CDR1 LNHDA and CDR2 SQIVND (reference sequence). Sequenced material: unstimulated CD4+ T cells sorted from spleen or lymph node cells, taken before transplant. This receptor was taken from a human donor who was the organ donor for an intestinal transplant. The chain links TRBV19 to TRBJ1-4; 9 positions match TRBD1. The CDR3 region has the DNA TGTGCCAGCTCCGGGACAGGGCGTGAAAAACTGTTTTTT. It translates to CASSGTGREKLFF.